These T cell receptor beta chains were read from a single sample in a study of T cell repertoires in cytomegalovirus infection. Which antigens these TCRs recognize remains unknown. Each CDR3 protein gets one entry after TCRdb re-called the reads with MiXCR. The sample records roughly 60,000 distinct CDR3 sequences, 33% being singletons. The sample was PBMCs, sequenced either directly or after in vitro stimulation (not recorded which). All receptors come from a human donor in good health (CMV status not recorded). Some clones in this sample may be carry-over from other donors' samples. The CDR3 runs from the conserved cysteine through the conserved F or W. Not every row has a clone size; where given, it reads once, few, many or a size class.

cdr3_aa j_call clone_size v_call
CASSLAGGHNGYTF TRBJ1-2 few TRBV11-2
CASSLELVGSSTDTQYF TRBJ2-3 few TRBV5-1
CASSPTGSGQPQHF TRBJ1-5 NA TRBV5-1
CASSVGVGVEAFF TRBJ1-1 NA TRBV5-1
CASSFIDQPQHF TRBJ1-5 few TRBV27
CASTPVSQRVRHNEQFF TRBJ2-1 NA TRBV28
CASSLRSGNTEAFF TRBJ1-1 few TRBV7-2
CAISDIAKGPGSTEAFF TRBJ1-1 NA TRBV10-3
CASSLDFSPLAKNIQYF TRBJ2-4 NA TRBV7-8
CASREGNEQFF TRBJ2-1 NA TRBV19
CASSLSNQNTEAFF TRBJ1-1 NA TRBV27
CARRQDRYTGELFF TRBJ2-2 NA TRBV5-3
CAIEASGGYEQYF TRBJ2-7 NA TRBV10-3
CASSIEPGVGTEAFF TRBJ1-1 NA TRBV19
CASSSPGLAEGGEQFF TRBJ2-1 few TRBV11-2
CASTKRELDNEQFF TRBJ2-1 NA TRBV5-1
CASSLGVRTGSNEKLFF TRBJ1-4 NA TRBV5-6